These 22 T cell receptor beta chains were all obtained from the same sample, sequenced in a study of Ad26.COV2.S vaccination and SARS-CoV-2 variants. Sequencing used immunoSEQ multiplex PCR; TCRdb keeps in-frame clones, though not all of them. Of 300,000 to 450,000 clones listed, approximately 90% are singletons. The sample was peripheral blood, taken after recovery from COVID-19. The source is a human donor who had recovered from COVID-19.

This clone appeared a single time. The chain uses TRBV6-6 and TRBJ1-1, with a weak D call TRBD1 (6 bases). The germline V and J ends were trimmed by 5 bases and 1 base, with 20 bases remaining between them. CDR1 and CDR2 (germline): MNHNY, SVGAGI (reference sequence). The CDR3 has 17 amino acids. The CDR3 DNA reads TGTGCCAGCAGTCCACTTTGGGGGGGGCCCAAGAACACTGAAGCTTTCTTT. Protein sequence: CASSPLWGGPKNTEAFF.

This CDR3 is CASSLTPSTYNEQFF. The CDR3 DNA follows: TGTGCCAGCAGTTTAACCCCGAGCACCTACAATGAGCAGTTCTTC. This rearrangement joins TRBV27 to TRBJ2-1; unclear D gene. The CDR3 runs to 15 residues. CDR1 and CDR2 from the germline V gene are MNHEY and SMNVEV (reference sequence). V dropped 2 bases and J dropped 2 bases, with 10 bases sitting between them.

As regards this clone: Other DNA sequences from this sample encode an identical CDR3 as well. The chain uses TRBV9 and TRBJ2-7, with D uncertain. The V gene's germline CDR1 is SGDLS and CDR2 YYNGEE. This CDR3 is built from 14 residues. V lost 0 bases to trimming and J lost 1 base, with 8 bases between them. CDR3 sequence: CASSVGDSSYEQYF. In nucleotides, the CDR3 is TGTGCCAGCAGCGTAGGGGATTCGTCCTACGAGCAGTACTTC.

The V gene is TRBV4-3, the J gene TRBJ2-7; TRBD2 matches 13 bases. CDR1 is LGHNA and CDR2 is YSLEER in the germline V gene. V gave up 3 bases and J gave up 5 bases; unmatched junction bases: 4. The CDR3 is 15 residues long. The CDR3 DNA reads as TGCGCCAGCAGCCAGGGGACTAGCGGGGTCAACGAGCAGTACTTC. It encodes CASSQGTSGVNEQYF.

V is TRBV5-5 and J is TRBJ1-2, with D unclear. V gave up 4 bases and J gave up 4 bases, with 8 bases separating them. The CDR3 contains 12 residues. In germline, CDR1 is SGHKS, CDR2 YYEKEE (reference sequence). The CDR3 reads CASSPEGYGYTF. CDR3 DNA: TGTGCCAGCAGCCCGGAAGGCTATGGCTACACCTTC.

The chain employs TRBV9 and TRBJ1-2; 7 positions match TRBD1. The CDR3 spans 15 residues. V was clipped by 3 bases and J by 6 bases; unmatched bases: 11. Germline V gene sequence: CDR1 SGDLS, CDR2 YYNGEE. The CDR3: CASSGPNRGGDGYTF. The CDR3 region has the DNA TGTGCCAGCAGCGGGCCTAACAGGGGCGGGGATGGCTACACCTTC.

This chain links TRBV27 with TRBJ2-1; D ambiguous. Germline loops: CDR1 MNHEY, CDR2 SMNVEV (reference sequence). V lost 4 bases, J lost 7 bases, and 5 bases lay in between. The CDR3 covers 11 residues. The CDR3 spells CASSWLNEQFF. In nucleotides, the CDR3 is TGTGCCAGCAGTTGGTTGAATGAGCAGTTCTTC.

The chain recombines TRBV28 with TRBJ1-2; 7 positions agree with TRBD1. There are 12 residues in the CDR3. Losses at the gene ends were 6 bases for V and 7 bases for J; bases not matched to a gene: 5. Germline V gives CDR1 MDHEN, CDR2 SYDVKM. CDR3 coding DNA: TGTGCCAGCAGATCAGGGGGAAGTGGCTACACCTTC. Protein sequence: CASRSGGSGYTF.

This chain connects TRBV27 to TRBJ2-1; TRBD2 aligns across 15 bases. CDR3 size: 17 residues. The trim removed 3 bases at V and 4 bases at J, leaving 4 bases unmatched. Germline values: CDR1 MNHEY, CDR2 SMNVEV (reference sequence). CDR3 sequence reads: CASSLGTSGGLYNEQFF. The CDR3 coding sequence is TGTGCCAGCAGTTTGGGGACTAGCGGGGGGTTATACAATGAGCAGTTCTTC.

The V call is TRBV6-6, the J call TRBJ2-5; 8 nucleotides align to TRBD2. Trimming cost V 8 bases and J 1 base; bases outside gene matches: 9. This CDR3 is built from 15 residues. CDR1 is MNHNY, CDR2 SVGAGI, per germline (reference sequence). The DNA of the CDR3 is TGTGCCAGCCGATCACTAGCGGCCCCCCAAGAGACCCAGTACTTC. The encoded protein is CASRSLAAPQETQYF.

The chain employs TRBV18 and TRBJ1-1; D uncertain. In germline, CDR1 is KGHSH, CDR2 LQKENI. V gave up 6 bases and J gave up 1 base, with 6 bases separating them. This CDR3 has 12 residues. The CDR3 bases are TGTGCCAGCTCGATGGGGAACACTGAAGCTTTCTTT. This gives the protein CASSMGNTEAFF.

The chain couples TRBV7-9 to TRBJ2-3; 12 bases align to TRBD2. Trimming took 4 bases from V and 2 from J; bases not matched to a gene: 4. This CDR3 region has 16 residues. The germline CDR1 and CDR2 sequences are SEHNR and FQNEAQ (reference sequence). CDR3 loop: CASSSRTSGVTDTQYF. CDR3 DNA sequence: TGTGCCAGCAGCTCTAGGACTAGCGGGGTCACAGATACGCAGTATTTT.

This chain connects TRBV3-1 (or the pseudogene TRBV3-2) to TRBJ2-7, with D perhaps being TRBD1 or TRBD2 (5 bases each). Trimming removed 4 bases at V and 6 bases at J, with 16 bases between. This CDR3 contains 14 residues. CDR1 and CDR2 (germline): LGHDT, YNNKEL (reference sequence). The CDR3 spells CASSPGTAHAEQYF. CDR3 sequence (DNA): TGTGCCAGCAGCCCAGGGACCGCCCATGCCGAGCAGTACTTC.

This chain connects TRBV19 to TRBJ2-7, with D possibly being TRBD2 (6 bases). CDR3 size: 13 residues. Deletions cut 5 bases from V and 4 bases from J, with 12 bases between. CDR1 LNHDA and CDR2 SQIVND come from the germline V gene (reference sequence). In DNA form, the CDR3 reads TGTGCCAGTAGTTACCGGGACTCTTACGAGCAGTACTTC. It encodes CASSYRDSYEQYF.

The CDR3 DNA sequence: TGTGCCAGCAGATCAGTCCACGAGCAGTACTTC. Encoded protein: CASRSVHEQYF. The J gene is TRBJ2-7, the V gene TRBV28; D call uncertain. The V and J ends lost 6 bases and 5 bases respectively, with 8 bases between them. The CDR3 is 11 residues long. Germline CDR1 MDHEN, CDR2 SYDVKM.

This chain joins TRBV6-2 or TRBV6-3 and TRBJ1-6, with D unresolved. CDR3 length equals 15 residues. Germline V gene data show CDR1 as MNHEY and CDR2 as SVGEGT. The ends were cut back, 4 bases at V and 0 bases at J, with 7 bases in the middle. The CDR3 region has the DNA TGTGCCAGCAGTTTGGAGAGCTCCTATAATTCACCCCTCCACTTT. Translating it yields CASSLESSYNSPLHF.

V is TRBV4-2 and J is TRBJ2-6, with D uncertain. The CDR3 contains 16 residues. Trimming pared 6 bases from V and 0 bases from J, leaving 12 bases between. In germline, CDR1 is LGHNA, CDR2 YNFKEQ. The CDR3 loop reads CASSFEPRSGANVLTF. As DNA, the CDR3 is TGTGCCAGCAGTTTTGAGCCTCGCTCTGGGGCCAACGTCCTGACTTTC.

V usage is TRBV7-9 and J usage is TRBJ2-7, with D tentatively TRBD1 (6 bases). CDR3 length equals 15 residues. V lost 0 bases and J lost 3, with 12 bases in between. The germline gives CDR1 SEHNR, CDR2 FQNEAQ (reference sequence). CDR3 bases: TGTGCCAGCAGCTTAGCGGCCCTAGGGGGCTACGAGCAGTACTTC. Its protein is CASSLAALGGYEQYF.

The V gene is TRBV29-1, the J gene TRBJ2-1; 9 positions match TRBD2. This CDR3 is 14 amino acids long. Germline assignment: CDR1 SQVTM and CDR2 ANQGSEA. Unmatched junction bases numbered 5, after V lost 4 bases and J lost 4 bases. The DNA for the CDR3 is TGCAGCGTTGTGAGGCGGGGGGGATACAATGAGCAGTTCTTC. Residues: CSVVRRGGYNEQFF.

The gene calls are TRBV6-5 and TRBJ1-4; 9 bases match TRBD1. The CDR3 is 15 residues long. CDR1 and CDR2 from the germline V gene are MNHEY and SVGAGI. Trimming cost V 5 bases and J 7 bases; bases outside gene matches: 8. In DNA form, the CDR3 reads TGTGCCAGCAGTAAACACGGGGGACAGGGTGAAAAACTGTTTTTT. Its protein is CASSKHGGQGEKLFF.

The chain joins TRBV29-1 to TRBJ2-1; D not certain. The CDR3 contains 10 residues. With 6 bases removed from V and 5 bases from J, the gap between germline ends came to 5 bases. Germline V lookup: CDR1 SQVTM, CDR2 ANQGSEA. CDR3 amino acids: CSVINNEQFF. The CDR3 DNA is TGCAGCGTAATAAACAATGAGCAGTTCTTC.

The V and J genes are TRBV6-2 or TRBV6-3 and TRBJ2-1, with TRBD2 identical over 9 bases. Per the germline V gene, CDR1 is MNHEY and CDR2 is SVGEGT. The junction had 6 bases not matched to a gene; V was cut back by 4 bases and J by 5 bases. This CDR3 is built from 15 residues. This chain's CDR3 is CASSLAGASNNEQFF. The CDR3 nucleotides are TGTGCCAGCAGTTTAGCGGGAGCTTCCAACAATGAGCAGTTCTTC.